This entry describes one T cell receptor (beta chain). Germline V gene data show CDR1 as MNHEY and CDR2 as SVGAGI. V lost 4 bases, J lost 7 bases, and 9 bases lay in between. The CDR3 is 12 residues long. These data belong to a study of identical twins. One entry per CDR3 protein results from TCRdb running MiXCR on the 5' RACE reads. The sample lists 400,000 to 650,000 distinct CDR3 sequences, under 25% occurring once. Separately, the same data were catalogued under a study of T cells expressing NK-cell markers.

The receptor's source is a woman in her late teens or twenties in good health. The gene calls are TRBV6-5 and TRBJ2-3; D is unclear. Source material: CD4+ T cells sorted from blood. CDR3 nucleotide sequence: TGTGCCAGCAGTTCACTGGGGAATACGCAGTATTTT. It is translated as CASSSLGNTQYF.